This passage covers 31 T cell receptor beta chains from one sample sequenced in a study of blood T cell repertoires in COVID-19. Sequencing used immunoSEQ multiplex PCR; TCRdb keeps in-frame clones, though not all of them. The table has more than 95,000 clones, approximately 82% seen once. Sequenced sample: peripheral blood. Receptor source: a man in his 60s with acute or convalescent COVID-19.

This chain uses TRBV24-1 with TRBJ1-2; D possibly corresponds to TRBD1 (5 bases). CDR3 length equals 11 residues. The germline CDR1 and CDR2 sequences are KGHDR and SFDVKD. The V end lost 12 bases, the J end lost 8 bases, and 15 bases lay between the germline ends. The CDR3 DNA is TGTGCCGTCTCCGGGGGATTCGGCTACACCTTC. Translating it yields CAVSGGFGYTF.

This clone was detected once. The chain links TRBV20-1 to TRBJ1-1; no firm D call. This CDR3 is 12 amino acids long. The germline gives CDR1 DFQATT, CDR2 SNEGSKA (reference sequence). V was pared by 3 bases and J by 6 bases, with 11 bases between. CDR3 protein: CSASVQPAEAFF. Here the CDR3 DNA reads TGCAGTGCTAGTGTTCAACCGGCTGAAGCTTTCTTT.

There are a few counts of this clone. This chain links TRBV27 with TRBJ1-2; tentative D call: TRBD1 (6 bases). The germline gives CDR1 MNHEY, CDR2 SMNVEV (reference sequence). V dropped 3 bases and J dropped 8 bases, with 13 bases sitting between them. This CDR3 contains 13 residues. In DNA, the CDR3 is TGTGCCAGCAGTTTCATGGGGGCTGGGGGCTACACCTTC. The encoded protein is CASSFMGAGGYTF.

The V call is TRBV29-1, the J call TRBJ2-7, with D possibly TRBD2 on 5 matching bases. The CDR3 spans 11 residues. V was pared by 4 bases and J by 2 bases, with 6 bases between. CDR1 SQVTM and CDR2 ANQGSEA come from the germline V gene. CDR3 region: CSVARAYEQYF. The CDR3 DNA is TGCAGCGTTGCGAGGGCCTACGAGCAGTACTTC.

The chain carries TRBV18 and TRBJ1-1, with D perhaps TRBD1 (6 bases). V dropped 5 bases and J dropped 0 bases, with 10 bases sitting between them. CDR3 length: 14 residues. Per germline, CDR1 KGHSH and CDR2 LQKENI. DNA for the CDR3: TGTGCCAGCTCAGGTACAGGGATGAACACTGAAGCTTTCTTT. Residues: CASSGTGMNTEAFF.

This chain connects TRBV15 to TRBJ1-3; D ambiguous. Trimming took off 0 bases at V and 0 bases at J, with 9 bases between the two ends. CDR1 and CDR2 from the germline V gene are LNHNV and YYDKDF (reference sequence). The CDR3 is 16 residues long. CDR3 loop: CATSRETLSSGNTIYF. For the CDR3, the DNA is TGTGCCACCAGCAGAGAAACTTTGAGCTCTGGAAACACCATATATTTT.

This clone occurred once. This chain connects TRBV18 to TRBJ1-1, with a weak D call TRBD1 (5 bases). The length of the CDR3 is 13 residues. Deletions cut 3 bases from V and 3 bases from J, with 8 bases between. The germline gives CDR1 KGHSH, CDR2 LQKENI. CDR3: CASSPAGHTEAFF. DNA of the CDR3: TGTGCCAGCTCACCGGCGGGGCACACTGAAGCTTTCTTT.

This chain connects TRBV2 to TRBJ2-3, with D perhaps TRBD2 (6 bases). The germline V gene encodes CDR1 SNHLY and CDR2 FYNNEI. V was trimmed by 9 bases and J by 10 bases, leaving 23 bases between them. The CDR3 is 14 residues long. CDR3 DNA: TGTGCCAGTAACGGGCTAGCGAGTAGGAGCCCGCAGTATTTT. Translation: CASNGLASRSPQYF.

V usage is TRBV27 and J usage is TRBJ1-3; D gene ambiguous. Between the trimmed V and J ends, which lost 3 bases and 0 bases, there was a span of 18 bases. In germline, CDR1 is MNHEY, CDR2 SMNVEV (reference sequence). This CDR3 is built from 18 residues. The CDR3 coding sequence is TGTGCCAGCAGTTTGCCCTGGCGGCGACTTAGCTCTGGAAACACCATATATTTT. Encoded protein: CASSLPWRRLSSGNTIYF.

V gene TRBV27 combines with J gene TRBJ2-7, with a tentative D call TRBD1 (6 bases). With 6 bases removed from V and 1 base from J, the gap between germline ends came to 13 bases. Per the germline V gene, CDR1 is MNHEY and CDR2 is SMNVEV (reference sequence). The CDR3 is 14 amino acids. The CDR3 nucleotides read TGTGCCAGCAGAAAAGCGGACAGATCCTACGAGCAGTACTTC. This encodes CASRKADRSYEQYF.

CDR3 residues: CASSPRTSSDTQYF. The DNA for the CDR3 is TGTGCCAGCAGCCCCCGGACTAGCTCCGATACGCAGTATTTT. The rearrangement joins TRBV7-2 to TRBJ2-3; TRBD2 matches 8 bases. Germline V gene lookup returns CDR1 SGHTA and CDR2 FQGNSA. This CDR3 comprises 14 residues. The V gene end was trimmed by 5 bases and the J gene end by 6 bases; junction bases not matched to a gene: 7.

This clone has just a few counts. The chain joins TRBV6-1 to TRBJ2-5; 8 nucleotides align to TRBD2. The J segment lost 5 bases and the V segment lost 1 base, leaving 3 bases of the junction unmatched. CDR1 and CDR2 (germline): MNHNS, SASEGT. This CDR3 is 14 amino acids long. CDR3 nucleotide sequence: TGTGCCAGCAGTGAAGGGGGGACTAGGGAGACCCAGTACTTC. Protein: CASSEGGTRETQYF.

The table lists this clone with a count of one. This sequence joins TRBV6-5 and TRBJ2-7; D is uncertain. Trimming left V 6 bases short and J 3 bases short, with 6 bases between. This CDR3 has 11 residues. Looked up from germline, CDR1 is MNHEY and CDR2 is SVGAGI. Here the CDR3 reads CASRRLYEQYF. The DNA for the CDR3 is TGTGCCAGCAGGCGCCTCTACGAGCAGTACTTC.

V and J are TRBV24-1 and TRBJ2-1, with 7 bases lining up with TRBD1. V lost 1 base, J lost 6 bases, and 5 bases stayed unmatched. Germline V gives CDR1 KGHDR, CDR2 SFDVKD. The CDR3 totals 15 residues. CDR3 loop: CATSDLNRGRNEQFF. In nucleotides, the CDR3 is TGTGCCACCAGTGATTTAAACAGGGGTCGCAATGAGCAGTTCTTC.

The chain recombines TRBV7-8 with TRBJ2-3; 15 bases match TRBD2. Germline values: CDR1 SGHVS, CDR2 FQNEAQ. The CDR3 has 16 residues. Trimming removed 4 bases from V and 9 bases from J; junction bases left unmatched: 8. CDR3 amino acids: CASSSGLAGGFGTQYF. The CDR3 bases are TGTGCCAGCAGCTCGGGACTAGCGGGAGGTTTCGGGACGCAGTATTTT. The variable domain in full, completed from reference TRBV7-8 and TRBJ2-3, reads GAGVSQSPRYKVAKRGQDVALRCDPISGHVSLFWYQQALGQGPEFLTYFQNEAQLDKSGLPSDRFFAERPEGSVSTLKIQRTQQEDSAVYLCASSSGLAGGFGTQYFGPGTRLTVL.

This clone has a handful of counts. The V gene is TRBV30, the J gene TRBJ1-4; D uncertain. The germline V gene encodes CDR1 GTSNPN and CDR2 SVGIG (reference sequence). The CDR3 length is 11 residues. V was shortened by 0 bases and J by 7 bases, with 3 bases between the two germline ends. The CDR3 region is CAWSVGEKLFF. The CDR3, as DNA: TGTGCCTGGAGTGTCGGTGAAAAACTGTTTTTT.

The chain links TRBV11-1 to TRBJ2-7, with D perhaps matching TRBD2 (6 bases). Germline V gene sequence: CDR1 SGHAT, CDR2 FQDESV (reference sequence). CDR3 size: 13 residues. Trimming took off 1 base at V and 4 bases at J, with 8 bases between the two ends. The CDR3 bases are TGTGCCAGCAGCTTAGGCCGGGAGTACGAGCAGTACTTC. Protein sequence: CASSLGREYEQYF.

The chain carries TRBV24-1 and TRBJ2-7; no firm D call. Germline assignment: CDR1 KGHDR and CDR2 SFDVKD. V gave up 0 bases and J gave up 9 bases, with 8 bases separating them. This CDR3 is built from 12 residues. The CDR3 DNA is TGTGCCACCAGTGATTTGCGTACCAGGCAGTACTTC. Translating it yields CATSDLRTRQYF.

This rearrangement joins TRBV15 to TRBJ2-5; 10 nucleotides match TRBD1. Germline assignment: CDR1 LNHNV and CDR2 YYDKDF (reference sequence). The J segment lost 5 bases and the V segment lost 5 bases, leaving 14 bases of the junction unmatched. The CDR3 length is 17 residues. The CDR3 region is CATSRDRGQGLSETQYF. CDR3 DNA: TGTGCCACCAGCCGTGATAGGGGACAGGGGCTTTCTGAGACCCAGTACTTC. Using reference TRBV15 and TRBJ2-5 for the parts outside the CDR3, the full variable domain is DAMVIQNPRYQVTQFGKPVTLSCSQTLNHNVMYWYQQKSSQAPKLLFHYYDKDFNNEADTPDNFQSRRPNTSFCFLDIRSPGLGDTAMYLCATSRDRGQGLSETQYFGPGTRLLVL.

The chain couples TRBV14 to TRBJ1-6; TRBD1 matches 8 bases. Germline loops: CDR1 SGHDN, CDR2 FVKESK. There are 14 residues in the CDR3. The ends lost 4 bases at V and 9 bases at J; junction bases unmatched: 5. The CDR3 loop is CASSLGQATSPLHF. The CDR3 DNA follows: TGTGCCAGCAGCCTGGGACAGGCCACTTCACCCCTCCACTTT.

CDR3 DNA sequence: TGCAGCGTTGAAGCCGTAACCCAGTACTTC. Translation gives CSVEAVTQYF. J is TRBJ2-5 and V is TRBV29-1, with D uncertain. The CDR3 has 10 residues. Germline V gene lookup returns CDR1 SQVTM and CDR2 ANQGSEA. The ends were cut back, 1 base at V and 8 bases at J, with 5 bases in the middle.

The J gene is TRBJ1-1, the V gene TRBV7-3; weak D call: TRBD1 (5 bases). V lost 8 bases and J 1 base, leaving 11 bases between the germline ends. The germline gives CDR1 SGHTA, CDR2 FQGTGA. The CDR3 has 13 residues. In nucleotides, the CDR3 is TGTGCCAGCGGCCGACAGCAGAACACTGAAGCTTTCTTT. It translates to CASGRQQNTEAFF.

This rearrangement joins TRBV7-9 to TRBJ2-7; 9 positions agree with TRBD1. The V segment lost 1 base and the J segment 3 bases; nucleotides outside the gene matches: 1. CDR3 length equals 14 residues. CDR1 is SEHNR and CDR2 is FQNEAQ in the germline V gene (reference sequence). The CDR3, as DNA: TGTGCCAGCAGCTTAGGGGGACAGGGCTACGAGCAGTACTTC. Its translation is CASSLGGQGYEQYF.

The chain combines TRBV6-5 with TRBJ1-5; 7 nucleotides match TRBD1. The CDR3 extends over 15 amino acids. Germline V CDR1 and CDR2: MNHEY, SVGAGI. The junction had 8 bases not matched to a gene; V was cut back by 6 bases and J by 3 bases. The CDR3 DNA reads as TGTGCCAGCAGCGGACAGGTCTCACCCAATCAGCCCCAGCATTTT. It is translated as CASSGQVSPNQPQHF.

The V gene is TRBV28, the J gene TRBJ2-7, with 9 positions matching TRBD1. From germline, CDR1 is MDHEN and CDR2 SYDVKM. CDR3 length: 14 amino acids. Trimming at V came to 6 bases and at J to 7 bases, leaving 10 bases not matched to a gene. The CDR3 region has the DNA TGTGCCAGCAGCACGACAGGGGGTGTGGTGGAGCAGTACTTC. Its protein product is CASSTTGGVVEQYF.

This clone was seen once. The rearrangement links TRBV7-8 to TRBJ2-1, with D maybe TRBD2 (6 bases). The germline V gene encodes CDR1 SGHVS and CDR2 FQNEAQ. Trimming cost V 5 bases and J 1 base, with 15 bases left between them. CDR3 length: 16 residues. The CDR3 sequence: CASSLYSGPSYNEQFF. DNA for the CDR3: TGTGCCAGCAGCCTTTATAGCGGCCCTTCCTACAATGAGCAGTTCTTC.

This clone was found a few times. The CDR3 region is CASSETGTSGGETQYF. CDR3 coding DNA: TGTGCCAGTAGTGAAACCGGGACTAGCGGCGGCGAGACCCAGTACTTC. The chain couples TRBV19 to TRBJ2-5; 11 bases match TRBD2. There are 16 residues in the CDR3. The V segment lost 5 bases and the J segment 5 bases; nucleotides outside the gene matches: 10. Looked up from germline, CDR1 is LNHDA and CDR2 is SQIVND (reference sequence).

V usage is TRBV7-3 and J usage is TRBJ2-2; D remains unclear. CDR1 and CDR2 from the germline V gene are SGHTA and FQGTGA. V was shortened by 4 bases and J by 5 bases, with 11 bases between the two germline ends. The CDR3 extends over 14 amino acids. The CDR3 DNA sequence: TGTGCCAGCAGCTCCACAGTACGGACCGGGGAGCTGTTTTTT. It is translated as CASSSTVRTGELFF.

The rearrangement uses TRBV30 and TRBJ2-2; TRBD2 agrees at 7 bases. The junction had 3 bases not matched to a gene; V was cut back by 4 bases and J by 1 base. Germline V gives CDR1 GTSNPN, CDR2 SVGIG (reference sequence). CDR3 length: 14 amino acids. This CDR3 reads CAWISGVNTGELFF. The CDR3 DNA reads TGTGCCTGGATAAGCGGGGTGAACACCGGGGAGCTGTTTTTT.

V and J are TRBV6-5 and TRBJ1-5, with D tentatively TRBD1 (5 bases). Germline V CDR1 and CDR2: MNHEY, SVGAGI. Trimming took off 4 bases at V and 9 bases at J, with 16 bases between the two ends. The CDR3 runs to 14 residues. The CDR3, as DNA: TGTGCCAGCAGTTCTGGGCAGGGCGCCCGGCCCCAGCATTTT. This translates into CASSSGQGARPQHF.

The chain uses TRBV12-3 or TRBV12-4 and TRBJ1-1; D gene unclear. The CDR3 runs 11 residues. The V end lost 1 base, the J end lost 8 bases, and 5 bases lay between the germline ends. CDR3 coding DNA: TGTGCCAGCAGTTTAGGCGTCGAAGCTTTCTTT. As protein: CASSLGVEAFF.